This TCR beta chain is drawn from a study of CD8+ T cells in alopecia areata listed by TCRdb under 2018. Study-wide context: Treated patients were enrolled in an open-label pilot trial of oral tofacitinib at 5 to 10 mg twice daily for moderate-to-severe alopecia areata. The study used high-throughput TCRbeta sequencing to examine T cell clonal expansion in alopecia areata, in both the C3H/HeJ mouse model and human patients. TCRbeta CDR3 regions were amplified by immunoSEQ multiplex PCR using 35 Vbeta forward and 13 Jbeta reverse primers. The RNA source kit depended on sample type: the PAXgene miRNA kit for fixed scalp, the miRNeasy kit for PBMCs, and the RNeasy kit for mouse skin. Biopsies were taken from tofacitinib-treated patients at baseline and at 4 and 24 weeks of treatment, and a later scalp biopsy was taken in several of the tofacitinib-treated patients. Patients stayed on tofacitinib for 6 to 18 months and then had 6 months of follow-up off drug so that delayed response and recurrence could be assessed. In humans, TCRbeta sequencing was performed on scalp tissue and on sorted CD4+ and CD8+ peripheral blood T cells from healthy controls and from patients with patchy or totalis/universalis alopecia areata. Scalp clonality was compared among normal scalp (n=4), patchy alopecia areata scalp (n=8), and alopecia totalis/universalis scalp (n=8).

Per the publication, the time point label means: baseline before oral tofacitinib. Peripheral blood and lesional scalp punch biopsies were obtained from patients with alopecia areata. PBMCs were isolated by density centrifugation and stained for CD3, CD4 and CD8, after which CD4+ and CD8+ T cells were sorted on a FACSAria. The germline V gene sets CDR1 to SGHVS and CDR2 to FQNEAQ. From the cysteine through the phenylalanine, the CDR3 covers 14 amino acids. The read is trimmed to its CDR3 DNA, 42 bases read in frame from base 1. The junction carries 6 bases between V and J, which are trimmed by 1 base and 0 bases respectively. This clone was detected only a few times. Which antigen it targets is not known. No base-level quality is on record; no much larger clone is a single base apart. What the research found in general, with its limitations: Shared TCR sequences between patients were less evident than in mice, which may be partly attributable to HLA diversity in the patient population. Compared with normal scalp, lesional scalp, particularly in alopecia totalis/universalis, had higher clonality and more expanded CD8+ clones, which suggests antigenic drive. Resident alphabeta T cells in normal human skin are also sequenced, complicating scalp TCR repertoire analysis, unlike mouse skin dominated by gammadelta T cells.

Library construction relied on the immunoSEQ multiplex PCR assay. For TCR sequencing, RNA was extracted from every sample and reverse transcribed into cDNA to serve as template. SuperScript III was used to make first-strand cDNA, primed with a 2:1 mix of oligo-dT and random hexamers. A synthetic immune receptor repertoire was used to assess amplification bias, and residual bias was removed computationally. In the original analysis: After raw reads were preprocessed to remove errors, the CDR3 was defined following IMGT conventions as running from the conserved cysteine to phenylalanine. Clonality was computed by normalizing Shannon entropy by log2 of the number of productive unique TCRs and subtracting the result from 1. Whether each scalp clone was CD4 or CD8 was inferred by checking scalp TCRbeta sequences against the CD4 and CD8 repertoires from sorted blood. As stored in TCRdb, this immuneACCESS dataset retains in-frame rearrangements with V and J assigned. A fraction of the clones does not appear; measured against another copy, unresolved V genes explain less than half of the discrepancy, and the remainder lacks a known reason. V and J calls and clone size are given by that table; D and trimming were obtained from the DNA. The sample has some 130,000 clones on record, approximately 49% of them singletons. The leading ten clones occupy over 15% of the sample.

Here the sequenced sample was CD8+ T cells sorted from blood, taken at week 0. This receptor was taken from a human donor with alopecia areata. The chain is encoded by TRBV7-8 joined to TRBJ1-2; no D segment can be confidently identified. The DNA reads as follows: TGTGCCAGCAGCTTAGTGCCCGCTAACTATGGCTACACCTTC. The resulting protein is CASSLVPANYGYTF.